These T cell receptor beta chains were read from a single sample in a study of T-cell memory formation after mild COVID-19. TCRdb re-called the 5' RACE reads with MiXCR, one entry per CDR3 protein. The repertoire holds 250,000 or so distinct CDR3 sequences, 18% seen once, with 20% to 25% in the top ten. The sequenced sample was PBMCs or a T cell subset sorted from them (not recorded which). Receptors originate from a man aged 18 to 35 who had mild COVID-19 (a few samples of this study predate the infection). Cell type and time point are not known. The CDR3 runs from the conserved cysteine through the conserved F or W. The D gene is left open where the match is weak. For some rows the clone size is stated as once, few or many, or as a class when expanded; others skip it.

J,D,V,size,DNA,CDR3
TRBJ2-2,-,TRBV4-3,-,TGCGCCAGCAGCCAAGATTCGATGGGCGCCGGGGAGCTGTTTTTT,CASSQDSMGAGELFF
TRBJ2-7,-,TRBV7-2,-,TGTGCCAGCAGCTTTATCGGGGAGGACCCCTACGAGCAGTACTTC,CASSFIGEDPYEQYF
TRBJ1-5,-,TRBV6-2/TRBV6-3,-,TGTGCCAGCAGCTACAGCTATAGCAATCAGCCCCAGCATTTT,CASSYSYSNQPQHF
TRBJ2-5,TRBD2,TRBV3-1,few,TGTGCCAGCAGCGGGACTAGCCGACCAGAGACCCAGTACTTC,CASSGTSRPETQYF
TRBJ1-1,-,TRBV7-3,-,TGTGCCAGCAGTCAATCCCGGGCCGACCCCTTTATGAACACTGAAGCTTTCTTT,CASSQSRADPFMNTEAFF
TRBJ2-5,-,TRBV12-3/TRBV12-4,few,TGTGCCAGCAGTTTAATTCAGGCCCCACAAGAGACCCAGTACTTC,CASSLIQAPQETQYF
TRBJ1-1,TRBD1,TRBV12-3/TRBV12-4,few,TGTGCCAGCAGTTTAAGGGGACAGCTCTCAGCTTTCTTT,CASSLRGQLSAFF
TRBJ2-2,-,TRBV5-1,many,TGCGCCAGCAGCTTGGGGGCCGTCGCGAACACCGGGGAGCTGTTTTTT,CASSLGAVANTGELFF
TRBJ2-4,-,TRBV7-9,many,TGTGCCAGCAGCTTATATCAGGGAATTGGCGACATTCAGTACTTC,CASSLYQGIGDIQYF
TRBJ2-1,TRBD2,TRBV7-3,many,TGTGCCAGCACCATAGCGGGGGGCAATGAGCAGTTCTTC,CASTIAGGNEQFF
TRBJ2-3,TRBD2,TRBV11-2,few,TGTGCCAGCAGCCACCAACTAGCGCTCTTAGCAGATACGCAGTATTTT,CASSHQLALLADTQYF
TRBJ2-5,-,TRBV5-1,few,TGCGCCAGCAGCACAGGAGAGGGCCCCCAAGAGACCCAGTACTTC,CASSTGEGPQETQYF
TRBJ1-5,-,TRBV5-1,few,TGCGCCAGCAGCCCTGGGGGTAGGGGGAGCAATCAGCCCCAGCATTTT,CASSPGGRGSNQPQHF
TRBJ1-3,-,TRBV5-1,-,TGCGCCAGCAGCTTAGAGGGGACGGGGAACACCATATATTTT,CASSLEGTGNTIYF
TRBJ2-3,TRBD2,TRBV5-1,few,TGCGCCAGCAGCCCCGCGGTTAGCGGGGGGACCAGCGGCACAGATACGCAGTATTTT,CASSPAVSGGTSGTDTQYF
TRBJ2-5,-,TRBV7-2,few,TGTGCCAGCAGCTTACGTTGGGCGACTACCCAAGAGACCCAGTACTTC,CASSLRWATTQETQYF
TRBJ1-1,-,TRBV7-9,few,TGTGCCAGCAGCCCGGGGGCGGGGAGCCGAGCTTTCTTT,CASSPGAGSRAFF
TRBJ2-7,-,TRBV4-3,many,TGCGCCAGCAGCCAAAGCAGTACCGCGGGGGAGCAGTACTTC,CASSQSSTAGEQYF
TRBJ2-2,TRBD2,TRBV4-1,-,TGCGCCAGCAGCTACGGGACTAGCGGGGGTGCCGGGGAGCTGTTTTTT,CASSYGTSGGAGELFF
TRBJ2-1,TRBD2,TRBV4-3,few,TGCGCCAGCAGCCGATCAGCGGGGGATACCTACAATGAGCAGTTCTTC,CASSRSAGDTYNEQFF
TRBJ1-2,-,TRBV5-1,few,TGCGCCAGCAGCCCATGGGGGGGCGAACACACCTTC,CASSPWGGEHTF
TRBJ1-6,-,TRBV5-1,-,TGCGCCAGCAGACCAACGCTAGGCTCCTATAATTCACCCCTCCACTTT,CASRPTLGSYNSPLHF
TRBJ2-1,-,TRBV6-2/TRBV6-3,-,TGTGCCAGCAGTCTACCTAGCTCCTACAATGAGCAGTTCTTC,CASSLPSSYNEQFF
TRBJ1-1,-,TRBV27,few,TGTGCCAGCAGTTTCGTGGGGGACACTGAAGCTTTCTTT,CASSFVGDTEAFF
TRBJ1-1,TRBD1,TRBV12-3/TRBV12-4,-,TGTGCCAGCAGTGACAGGGTGCGGAACACTGAAGCTTTCTTT,CASSDRVRNTEAFF